Listed below are T cell receptor beta chains from one sample, sequenced in a study of blood T cells in healthy people across ages. TCRdb re-analysed the 5' RACE reads in MiXCR, keeping a single row per CDR3 protein. The table shows more than 800,000 distinct CDR3 sequences, with roughly 26% occurring only once. Sequencing was performed on blood. Receptors originate from a woman at least 80 years old in good health. The CDR3 runs from the conserved cysteine through the conserved F or W. Each record gives: CDR3 length, V gene, D gene, J gene, clone size, CDR3 protein, CDR3 DNA. The D gene is left open where the match is weak. The size of a clone is reported for some rows only, either as once, few or many, or as a class for expanded clones.

cdr3_length: 18; v_call: TRBV4-2; d_call: TRBD2; j_call: TRBJ2-6; clone_size: many; cdr3_aa: CASSQVLAGGQGANVLTF; cdr3_nt: TGTGCCAGCAGCCAAGTGCTAGCGGGGGGGCAAGGGGCCAACGTCCTGACTTTC
cdr3_length: 15; v_call: TRBV9; d_call: NA; j_call: TRBJ1-6; clone_size: many; cdr3_aa: CASSDESSYNSPLHF; cdr3_nt: TGTGCCAGCAGCGACGAGAGCTCCTATAATTCACCCCTCCACTTT
cdr3_length: 14; v_call: TRBV21-1; d_call: NA; j_call: TRBJ1-1; clone_size: few; cdr3_aa: CASSKEYRYTEAFF; cdr3_nt: TGTGCCAGCAGCAAAGAGTATCGCTACACTGAAGCTTTCTTT
cdr3_length: 15; v_call: TRBV11-2; d_call: TRBD2; j_call: TRBJ2-1; clone_size: many; cdr3_aa: CASTSVAGGLGEQFF; cdr3_nt: TGTGCCAGCACGTCAGTTGCGGGGGGGCTGGGTGAGCAGTTCTTC
cdr3_length: 16; v_call: TRBV6-1; d_call: TRBD1; j_call: TRBJ2-6; clone_size: NA; cdr3_aa: CASSSQGARGADVLTF; cdr3_nt: TGTGCCAGCAGCTCACAGGGGGCGAGGGGGGCCGACGTCCTGACTTTC
cdr3_length: 15; v_call: TRBV30; d_call: TRBD2; j_call: TRBJ2-1; clone_size: few; cdr3_aa: CAWRGTSDSYNEQFF; cdr3_nt: TGTGCCTGGAGGGGGACTAGCGACTCCTACAATGAGCAGTTCTTC
cdr3_length: 16; v_call: TRBV5-1; d_call: NA; j_call: TRBJ1-2; clone_size: NA; cdr3_aa: CASSFSLGQSNYGYTF; cdr3_nt: TGCGCCAGCAGCTTTAGCCTCGGACAGTCTAACTATGGCTACACCTTC
cdr3_length: 20; v_call: TRBV20-1; d_call: NA; j_call: TRBJ2-5; clone_size: NA; cdr3_aa: CSAANRTVSPYRPRQETQYF; cdr3_nt: TGCAGTGCGGCGAACCGGACAGTCTCTCCATACCGTCCTAGACAAGAGACCCAGTACTTC
cdr3_length: 15; v_call: TRBV19; d_call: TRBD2; j_call: TRBJ2-1; clone_size: NA; cdr3_aa: CASRPGTSVYNEQFF; cdr3_nt: TGTGCCAGTAGGCCCGGGACTAGCGTCTACAATGAGCAGTTCTTC
cdr3_length: 15; v_call: TRBV6-2/TRBV6-3; d_call: NA; j_call: TRBJ1-1; clone_size: NA; cdr3_aa: CASSYSGGQGTEAFF; cdr3_nt: TGTGCCAGCAGTTACTCGGGGGGGCAGGGCACTGAAGCTTTCTTT
cdr3_length: 15; v_call: TRBV14; d_call: NA; j_call: TRBJ2-7; clone_size: once; cdr3_aa: CASSQDYMEPYEQYF; cdr3_nt: TGTGCCAGCAGCCAAGATTATATGGAACCCTACGAGCAGTACTTC
cdr3_length: 13; v_call: TRBV7-2; d_call: NA; j_call: TRBJ1-5; clone_size: NA; cdr3_aa: CACSLDSGQPQHF; cdr3_nt: TGTGCCTGCAGCTTGGATTCGGGTCAGCCCCAGCATTTT
cdr3_length: 11; v_call: TRBV2; d_call: NA; j_call: TRBJ2-3; clone_size: many; cdr3_aa: CASSVERAQYF; cdr3_nt: TGTGCCAGCAGTGTTGAGAGGGCGCAGTATTTT